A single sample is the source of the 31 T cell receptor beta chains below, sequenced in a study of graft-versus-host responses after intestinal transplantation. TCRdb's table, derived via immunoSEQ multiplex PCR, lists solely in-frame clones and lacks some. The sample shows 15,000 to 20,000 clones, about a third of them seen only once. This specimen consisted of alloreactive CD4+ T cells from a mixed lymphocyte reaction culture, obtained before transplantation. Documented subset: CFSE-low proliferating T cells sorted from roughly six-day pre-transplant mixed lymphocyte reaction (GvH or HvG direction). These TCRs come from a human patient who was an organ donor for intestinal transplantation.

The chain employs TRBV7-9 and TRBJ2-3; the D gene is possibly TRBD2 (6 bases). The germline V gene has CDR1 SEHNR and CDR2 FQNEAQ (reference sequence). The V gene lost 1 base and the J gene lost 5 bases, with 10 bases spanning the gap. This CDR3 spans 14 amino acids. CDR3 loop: CASSLGGGKDTQYF. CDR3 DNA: TGTGCCAGCAGCTTAGGGGGAGGTAAAGATACGCAGTATTTT.

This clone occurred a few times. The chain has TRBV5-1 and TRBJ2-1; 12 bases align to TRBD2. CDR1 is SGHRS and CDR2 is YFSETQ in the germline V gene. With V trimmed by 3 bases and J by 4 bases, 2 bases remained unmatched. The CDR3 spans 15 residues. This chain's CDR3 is CASSWTSGKYNEQFF. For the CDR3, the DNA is TGCGCCAGCAGCTGGACTAGCGGGAAATACAATGAGCAGTTCTTC.

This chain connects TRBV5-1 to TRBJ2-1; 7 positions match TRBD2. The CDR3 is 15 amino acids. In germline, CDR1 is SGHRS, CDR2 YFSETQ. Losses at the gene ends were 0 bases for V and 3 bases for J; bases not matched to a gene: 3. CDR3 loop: CASSLAGGRYNEQFF. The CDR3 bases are TGCGCCAGCAGCTTGGCGGGAGGCCGCTACAATGAGCAGTTCTTC.

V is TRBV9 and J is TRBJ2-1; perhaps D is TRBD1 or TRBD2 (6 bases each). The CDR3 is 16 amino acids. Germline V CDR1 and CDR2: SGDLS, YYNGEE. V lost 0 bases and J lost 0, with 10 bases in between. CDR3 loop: CASSVGGASSYNEQFF. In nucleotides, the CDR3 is TGTGCCAGCAGCGTAGGGGGGGCCAGCTCCTACAATGAGCAGTTCTTC.

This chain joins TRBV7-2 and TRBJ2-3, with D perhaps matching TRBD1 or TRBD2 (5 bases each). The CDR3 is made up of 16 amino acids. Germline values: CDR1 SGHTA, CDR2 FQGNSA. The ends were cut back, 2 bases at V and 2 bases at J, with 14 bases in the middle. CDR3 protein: CASSLYARGATDTQYF. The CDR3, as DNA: TGTGCCAGCAGCTTATATGCGAGGGGTGCCACAGATACGCAGTATTTT.

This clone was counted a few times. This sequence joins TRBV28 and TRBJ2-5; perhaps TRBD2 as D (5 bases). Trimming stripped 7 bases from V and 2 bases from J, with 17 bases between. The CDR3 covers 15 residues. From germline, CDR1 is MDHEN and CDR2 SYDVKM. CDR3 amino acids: CASNPIGRVQETQYF. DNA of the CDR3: TGTGCCAGCAACCCAATTGGGAGAGTTCAAGAGACCCAGTACTTC.

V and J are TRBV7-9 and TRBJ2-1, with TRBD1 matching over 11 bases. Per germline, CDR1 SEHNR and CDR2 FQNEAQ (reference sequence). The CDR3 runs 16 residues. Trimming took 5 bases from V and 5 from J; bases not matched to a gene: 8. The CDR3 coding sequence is TGTGCCAGCAGCAAGGCGGTGGGACAGGGGGACAATGAGCAGTTCTTC. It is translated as CASSKAVGQGDNEQFF.

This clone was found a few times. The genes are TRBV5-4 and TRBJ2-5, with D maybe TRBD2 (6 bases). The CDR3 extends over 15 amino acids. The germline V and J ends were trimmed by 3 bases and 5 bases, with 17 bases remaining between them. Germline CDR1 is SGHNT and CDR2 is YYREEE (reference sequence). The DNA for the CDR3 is TGTGCCAGCAGCTCATCCTCGGGGGTCCGGGAGACCCAGTACTTC. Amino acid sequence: CASSSSSGVRETQYF.

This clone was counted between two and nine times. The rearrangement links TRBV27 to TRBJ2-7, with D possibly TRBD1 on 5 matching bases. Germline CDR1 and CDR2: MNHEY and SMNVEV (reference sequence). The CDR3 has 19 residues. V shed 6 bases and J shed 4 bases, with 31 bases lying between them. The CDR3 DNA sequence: TGTGCCAGCAGAGAGCAGGGTTTTGTCCCCACCCGACGCAATTACGAGCAGTACTTC. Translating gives CASREQGFVPTRRNYEQYF.

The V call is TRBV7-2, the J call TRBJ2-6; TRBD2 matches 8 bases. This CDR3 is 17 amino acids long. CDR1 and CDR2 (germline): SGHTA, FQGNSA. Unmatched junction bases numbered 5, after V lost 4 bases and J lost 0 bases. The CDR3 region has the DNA TGTGCCAGCAGCTACGGACTAGCCCTCTCTGGGGCCAACGTCCTGACTTTC. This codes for CASSYGLALSGANVLTF.

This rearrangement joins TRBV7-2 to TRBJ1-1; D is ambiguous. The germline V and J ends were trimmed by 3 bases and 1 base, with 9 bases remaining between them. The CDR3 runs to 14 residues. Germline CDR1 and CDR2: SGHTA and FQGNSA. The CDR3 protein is CASSLANWNTEAFF. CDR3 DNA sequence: TGTGCCAGCAGCTTGGCCAACTGGAACACTGAAGCTTTCTTT.

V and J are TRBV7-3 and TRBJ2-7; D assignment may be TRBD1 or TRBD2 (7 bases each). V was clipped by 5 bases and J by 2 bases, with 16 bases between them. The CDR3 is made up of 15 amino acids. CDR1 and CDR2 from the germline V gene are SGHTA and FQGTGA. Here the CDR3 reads CASSRDSGGAYEQYF. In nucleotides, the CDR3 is TGTGCCAGCAGCCGAGACTCAGGGGGGGCCTACGAGCAGTACTTC.

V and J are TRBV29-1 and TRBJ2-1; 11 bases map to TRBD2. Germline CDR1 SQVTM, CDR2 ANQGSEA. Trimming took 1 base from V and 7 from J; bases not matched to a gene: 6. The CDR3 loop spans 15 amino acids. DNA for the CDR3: TGCAGCGTTGAAGTGACTAGCGGGATAGGGAATGAGCAGTTCTTC. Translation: CSVEVTSGIGNEQFF.

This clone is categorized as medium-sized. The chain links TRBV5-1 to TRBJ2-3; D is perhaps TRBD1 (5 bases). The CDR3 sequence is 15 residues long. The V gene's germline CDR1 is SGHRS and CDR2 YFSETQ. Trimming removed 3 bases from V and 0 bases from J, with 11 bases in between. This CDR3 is CASSSTAGSTDTQYF. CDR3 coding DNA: TGCGCCAGCAGCTCGACAGCTGGTAGCACAGATACGCAGTATTTT.

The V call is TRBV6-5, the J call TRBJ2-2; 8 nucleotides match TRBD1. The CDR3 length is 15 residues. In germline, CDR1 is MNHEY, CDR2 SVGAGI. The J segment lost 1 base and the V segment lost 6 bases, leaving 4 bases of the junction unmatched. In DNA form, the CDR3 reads TGTGCCAGCAGGCGGACAGGGCAGAACACCGGGGAGCTGTTTTTT. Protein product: CASRRTGQNTGELFF.

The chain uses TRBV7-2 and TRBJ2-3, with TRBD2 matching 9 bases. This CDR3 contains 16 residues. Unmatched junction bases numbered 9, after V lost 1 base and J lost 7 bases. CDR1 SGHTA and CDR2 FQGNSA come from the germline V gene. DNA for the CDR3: TGTGCCAGCAGCTTAGATTGGGGACTAGCTGACAATACGCAGTATTTT. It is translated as CASSLDWGLADNTQYF. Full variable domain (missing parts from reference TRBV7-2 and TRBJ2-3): GAGVSQSPSNKVTEKGKDVELRCDPISGHTALYWYRQSLGQGLEFLIYFQGNSAPDKSGLPSDRFSAERTGGSVSTLTIQRTQQEDSAVYLCASSLDWGLADNTQYFGPGTRLTVL.

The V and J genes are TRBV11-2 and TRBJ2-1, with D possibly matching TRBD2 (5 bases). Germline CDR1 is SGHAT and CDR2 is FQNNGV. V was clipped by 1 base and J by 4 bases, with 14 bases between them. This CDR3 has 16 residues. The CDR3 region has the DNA TGTGCCAGCAGCTTAGGTCTCGGGGTATCGTACAATGAGCAGTTCTTC. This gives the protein CASSLGLGVSYNEQFF.

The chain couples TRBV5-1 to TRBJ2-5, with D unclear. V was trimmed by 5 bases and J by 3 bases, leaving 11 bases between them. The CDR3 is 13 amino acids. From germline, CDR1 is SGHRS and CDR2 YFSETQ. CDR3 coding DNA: TGCGCCAGCAGATTAGAGACGGAAGAGACCCAGTACTTC. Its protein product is CASRLETEETQYF. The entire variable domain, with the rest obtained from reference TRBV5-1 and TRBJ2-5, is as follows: KAGVTQTPRYLIKTRGQQVTLSCSPISGHRSVSWYQQTPGQGLQFLFEYFSETQRNKGNFPGRFSGRQFSNSRSEMNVSTLELGDSALYLCASRLETEETQYFGPGTRLLVL.

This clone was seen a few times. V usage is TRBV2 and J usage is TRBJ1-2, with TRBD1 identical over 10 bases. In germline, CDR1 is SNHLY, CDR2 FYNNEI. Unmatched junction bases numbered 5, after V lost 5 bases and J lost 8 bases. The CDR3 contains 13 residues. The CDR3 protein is CASSPDRGGGYTF. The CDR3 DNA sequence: TGTGCCAGCAGTCCGGACAGGGGGGGAGGCTACACCTTC.

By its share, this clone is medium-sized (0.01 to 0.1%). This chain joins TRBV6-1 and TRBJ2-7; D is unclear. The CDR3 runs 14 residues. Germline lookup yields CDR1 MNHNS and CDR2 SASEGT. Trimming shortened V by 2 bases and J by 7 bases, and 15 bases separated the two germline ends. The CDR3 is CASSERAHMGEQYF. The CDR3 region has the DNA TGTGCCAGCAGTGAACGGGCCCACATGGGGGAGCAGTACTTC.

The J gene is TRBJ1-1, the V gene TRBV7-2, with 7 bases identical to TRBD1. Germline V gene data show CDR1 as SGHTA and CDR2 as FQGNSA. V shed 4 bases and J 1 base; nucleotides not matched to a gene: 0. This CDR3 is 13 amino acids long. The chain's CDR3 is CASSWTGNTEAFF. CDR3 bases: TGTGCCAGCAGCTGGACAGGGAACACTGAAGCTTTCTTT.

CDR3 protein: CASSLWQGADTQYF. CDR3 coding DNA: TGCGCCAGCAGCTTGTGGCAGGGGGCAGATACGCAGTATTTT. V is TRBV5-1 and J is TRBJ2-3, with 7 positions matching TRBD1. V lost 1 base and J lost 4; bases outside the gene matches: 3. The CDR3 runs 14 residues. Looked up from germline, CDR1 is SGHRS and CDR2 is YFSETQ.

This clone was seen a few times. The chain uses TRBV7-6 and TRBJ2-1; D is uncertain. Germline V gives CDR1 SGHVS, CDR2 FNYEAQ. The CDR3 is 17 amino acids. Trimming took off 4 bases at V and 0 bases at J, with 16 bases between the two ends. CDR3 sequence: CASSSPRASSSYNEQFF. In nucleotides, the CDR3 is TGTGCCAGCAGCTCCCCCCGGGCCTCATCCTCCTACAATGAGCAGTTCTTC. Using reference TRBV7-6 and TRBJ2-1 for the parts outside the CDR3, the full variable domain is GAGVSQSPRYKVTKRGQDVALRCDPISGHVSLYWYRQALGQGPEFLTYFNYEAQQDKSGLPNDRFSAERPEGSISTLTIQRTEQRDSAMYRCASSSPRASSSYNEQFFGPGTRLTVL.

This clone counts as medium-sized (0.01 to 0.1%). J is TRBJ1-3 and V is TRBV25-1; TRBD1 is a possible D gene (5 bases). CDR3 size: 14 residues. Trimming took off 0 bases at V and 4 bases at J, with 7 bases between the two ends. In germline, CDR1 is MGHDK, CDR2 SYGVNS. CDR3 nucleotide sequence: TGTGCCAGCAGTGAATACGGGGGGGGAAACACCATATATTTT. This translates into CASSEYGGGNTIYF.

The CDR3 bases are TGTGCCAGCCTAAGCGGTCCCCACACAGATACGCAGTATTTT. It translates to CASLSGPHTDTQYF. The chain employs TRBV5-4 and TRBJ2-3, with D possibly matching TRBD2 (5 bases). Germline values: CDR1 SGHNT, CDR2 YYREEE (reference sequence). The CDR3 sequence is 14 residues long. The germline V and J ends were trimmed by 7 bases and 2 bases, with 14 bases remaining between them.

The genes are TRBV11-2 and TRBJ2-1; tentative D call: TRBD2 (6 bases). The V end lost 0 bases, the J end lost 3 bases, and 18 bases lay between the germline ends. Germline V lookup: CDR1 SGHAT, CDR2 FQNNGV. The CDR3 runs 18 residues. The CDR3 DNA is TGTGCCAGCAGCTTAGATCCTTCAGGGCTAGCGTTCTACAATGAGCAGTTCTTC. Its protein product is CASSLDPSGLAFYNEQFF.

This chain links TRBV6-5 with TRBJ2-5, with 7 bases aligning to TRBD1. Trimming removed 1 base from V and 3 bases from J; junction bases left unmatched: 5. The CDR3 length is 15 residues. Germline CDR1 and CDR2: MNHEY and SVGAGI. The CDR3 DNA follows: TGTGCCAGCAGTTACTTATCCGGGACAGAAGAGACCCAGTACTTC. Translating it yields CASSYLSGTEETQYF.

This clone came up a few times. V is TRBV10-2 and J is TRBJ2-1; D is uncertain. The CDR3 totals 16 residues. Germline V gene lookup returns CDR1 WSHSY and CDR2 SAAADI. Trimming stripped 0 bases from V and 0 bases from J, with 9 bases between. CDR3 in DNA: TGCGCCAGCAGTGAGTCTGGGGTGAGCTCCTACAATGAGCAGTTCTTC. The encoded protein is CASSESGVSSYNEQFF.

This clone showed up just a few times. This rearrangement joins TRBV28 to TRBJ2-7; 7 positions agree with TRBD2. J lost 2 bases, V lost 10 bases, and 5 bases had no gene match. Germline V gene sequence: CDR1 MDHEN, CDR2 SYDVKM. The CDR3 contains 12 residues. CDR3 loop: CATSGDTYEQYF. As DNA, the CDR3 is TGTGCCACCAGCGGGGATACCTACGAGCAGTACTTC.

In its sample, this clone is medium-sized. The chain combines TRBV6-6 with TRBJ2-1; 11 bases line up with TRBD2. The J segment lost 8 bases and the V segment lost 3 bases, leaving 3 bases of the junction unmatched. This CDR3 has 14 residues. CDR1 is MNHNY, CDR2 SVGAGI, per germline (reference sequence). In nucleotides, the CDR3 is TGTGCCAGCAGTTATAGCGGGAGGGCCTATGAGCAGTTCTTC. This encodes CASSYSGRAYEQFF.

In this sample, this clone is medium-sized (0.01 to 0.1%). CDR3 nucleotides: TGTGCCAGTAGACCCCGTGGGGGCCACGAGCAGTACTTC. It translates to CASRPRGGHEQYF. The chain combines TRBV19 with TRBJ2-7; D perhaps matches TRBD1 (6 bases). Trimming shortened V by 6 bases and J by 5 bases, and 14 bases separated the two germline ends. Germline V gene data show CDR1 as LNHDA and CDR2 as SQIVND (reference sequence). The CDR3 consists of 13 residues.